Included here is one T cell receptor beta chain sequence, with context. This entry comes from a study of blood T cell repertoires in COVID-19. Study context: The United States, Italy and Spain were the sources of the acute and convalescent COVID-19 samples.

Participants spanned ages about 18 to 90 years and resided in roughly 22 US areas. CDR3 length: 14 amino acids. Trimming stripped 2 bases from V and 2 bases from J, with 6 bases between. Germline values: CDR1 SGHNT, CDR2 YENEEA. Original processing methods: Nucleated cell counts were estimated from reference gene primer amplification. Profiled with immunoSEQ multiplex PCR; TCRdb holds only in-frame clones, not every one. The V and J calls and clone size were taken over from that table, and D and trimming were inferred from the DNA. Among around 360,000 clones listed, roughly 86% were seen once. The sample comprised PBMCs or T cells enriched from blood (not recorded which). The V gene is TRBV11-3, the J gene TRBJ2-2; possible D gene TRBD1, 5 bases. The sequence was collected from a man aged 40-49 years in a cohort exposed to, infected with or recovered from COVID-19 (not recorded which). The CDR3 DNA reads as TGTGCCAGCAGCTTAAGGGGTAACACCGGGGAGCTGTTTTTT. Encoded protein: CASSLRGNTGELFF.